This is a list of T cell receptor beta chains from one sample in a study of CD8+ T cells in alopecia areata. Libraries were prepared by immunoSEQ multiplex PCR; TCRdb keeps only in-frame clonotypes and omits some of them. The sample yields around 100,000 clones, more than 75% seen once. The sequenced sample was CD8+ T cells sorted from blood, obtained around week 31, from a patient treated with tofacitinib. The receptors stem from a human donor with alopecia areata. Each CDR3 is given with its conserved first and last residue. Each record gives: J gene, clone size, V gene, D gene, CDR3 protein, CDR3 DNA. D genes are given only for firm matches. Only part of the rows carry a size: once, few, many, or a class if the clone is expanded.

>TRBJ2-7|once|TRBV20-1|-
CSASRGGEQYF
TGCAGTGCTAGTCGTGGGGGCGAGCAGTACTTC
>TRBJ1-1|-|TRBV5-6|-
CASSSGTTEAFF
TGTGCCAGCAGCTCGGGGACCACTGAAGCTTTCTTT
>TRBJ1-2|-|TRBV2|TRBD1
CASRIGQGDYGYTF
TGTGCCAGCAGGATTGGACAGGGGGACTATGGCTACACCTTC
>TRBJ2-7|-|TRBV2|-
CASSVYGRSDNTYEQYF
TGTGCCAGCAGTGTCTATGGACGCAGCGATAATACTTACGAGCAGTACTTC
>TRBJ2-7|once|TRBV29-1|TRBD1
CSVGARDRGNEQYF
TGCAGCGTTGGAGCGAGGGACAGGGGGAACGAGCAGTACTTC
>TRBJ2-3|-|TRBV7-7|-
CASSLAPGTDTQYF
TGTGCCAGCAGCTTAGCACCGGGTACAGATACGCAGTATTTT
>TRBJ2-5|-|TRBV5-1|-
CASSFPGQQETQYF
TGCGCCAGCAGTTTTCCGGGACAACAAGAGACCCAGTACTTC
>TRBJ2-2|once|TRBV9|-
CASSPTGQGMFF
TGTGCCAGCAGCCCTACAGGCCAGGGGATGTTTTTT
>TRBJ1-1|few|TRBV5-1|-
CASSSGQLNTEAFF
TGCGCCAGCAGCTCCGGACAGCTGAACACTGAAGCTTTCTTT
>TRBJ2-5|-|TRBV4-1|-
CASSQEGPVGQETQYF
TGCGCCAGCAGCCAAGAGGGCCCAGTGGGCCAAGAGACCCAGTACTTC
>TRBJ2-7|once|TRBV27|-
CASSRTRERPYEQYF
TGTGCCAGCAGCCGTACCCGGGAGCGGCCCTACGAGCAGTACTTC
>TRBJ2-7|-|TRBV7-6|-
CASSLGTFSYEQYF
TGTGCCAGCAGCTTAGGCACGTTTTCCTACGAGCAGTACTTC
>TRBJ2-3|-|TRBV29-1|-
CSVLAGGTQYF
TGCAGCGTTTTAGCAGGAGGTACGCAGTATTTT
>TRBJ2-7|-|TRBV7-9|-
CASTELYSGDSYEQYF
TGTGCCAGCACCGAACTCTACTCAGGAGACTCCTACGAGCAGTACTTC
>TRBJ2-3|-|TRBV29-1|-
CSVLLASTDTQYF
TGCAGCGTGTTGCTAGCTAGCACAGATACGCAGTATTTT
>TRBJ2-1|-|TRBV30|TRBD2
CAWSILAGGEQFF
TGTGCCTGGAGTATCCTAGCGGGAGGCGAGCAGTTCTTC
>TRBJ1-2|-|TRBV18|-
CASSPEEDLLRYTF
TGTGCCAGCTCCCCAGAGGAGGACTTATTGAGGTACACCTTC
>TRBJ2-6|-|TRBV29-1|TRBD1
CSVGDRGPSGANVLTF
TGCAGCGTGGGAGACAGGGGGCCATCTGGGGCCAACGTCCTGACTTTC
>TRBJ2-3|-|TRBV29-1|-
CSVVFREEDTQYF
TGCAGCGTTGTTTTCAGGGAAGAAGATACGCAGTATTTT
>TRBJ2-7|-|TRBV27|-
CASTPGGLAATQTSYEQYF
TGTGCCAGTACCCCCGGCGGGCTAGCCGCAACCCAAACCTCCTACGAGCAGTACTTC
>TRBJ1-3|once|TRBV7-6|-
CASSPIQGFSGNTIYF
TGTGCCAGCAGCCCAATTCAGGGTTTTTCTGGAAACACCATATATTTT
>TRBJ2-7|-|TRBV14|-
CASSQEGGRYYEQYF
TGTGCCAGCAGCCAAGAGGGGGGAAGGTACTACGAGCAGTACTTC
>TRBJ2-1|-|TRBV6-6|TRBD2
CASTGEAGGYNEQFF
TGTGCCAGCACCGGGGAGGCGGGGGGTTACAATGAGCAGTTCTTC
>TRBJ2-3|-|TRBV6-5|-
CASSYSGPSDTQYF
TGTGCCAGCAGTTACTCGGGCCCCTCAGATACGCAGTATTTT
>TRBJ2-3|few|TRBV29-1|-
CSVVAGPLSTDTQYF
TGCAGCGTTGTCGCGGGACCGCTTAGCACAGATACGCAGTATTTT